The source of this TCR beta chain is a study of cytomegalovirus exposure and HLA in healthy donors (dated by TCRdb to about 2017). Regarding the research as a whole: A later analysis indicated that the 120 or so validation repertoires were generated on the platform also employed for the roughly 730 repertoires of the first cohort. The study was designed to test whether signatures of past pathogen exposure could be identified by cataloging public T cell receptors. In addition to the first cohort of several hundred subjects, a separate validation cohort of approximately 110 different subjects was used. To predict cytomegalovirus infection status, the study brought together high-throughput TCR immunosequencing, statistical association of individual TCRs with disease status, and machine learning. What the study reported, not specific to this receptor: Three of the identified cytomegalovirus-associated TCR beta chains were confirmed in vitro to be specific for cytomegalovirus antigens. Most TCR sequences were seen in very few donors, while some public TCRs were found in many individuals. Of the cluster scores, roughly 95% were above 0 in a later analysis, which found that TCRs clustered in the first cohort also tended to co-occur in the approximately 110 validation repertoires. In the study, around 160 TCR beta chains were listed as associated with cytomegalovirus. The authors suggested that the approach could potentially be generalized to other disease states and immunological phenotypes. Cytomegalovirus status was reported to be diagnosed by the classifier with high specificity and sensitivity in both the original and validation cohorts. A later analysis had no HLA typing for the validation cohort, so co-occurrence there was scored across all 120 or so repertoires.

Receptor libraries were prepared by the immunoSEQ multiplex PCR assay. The source study handled its data this way. A statistical classification framework was built for diagnosing cytomegalovirus status from the catalog of TCR beta chain sequences. The clones in this table, taken by TCRdb from immuneACCESS, are in-frame only. Not every clone is retained; where verified, under half of the shortfall comes from an unresolved V gene, and the cause of the rest is unknown. That table supplies the V and J calls and clone size; D and trimming were determined from the DNA. In all, the sample holds around 250,000 clones, and 90% of those were seen once. The ten largest account for about 0.36% of the sample. A note on this clone: Its antigen is currently not known. No base quality information exists; no much larger clone differs at one position.

The donors belonged to the validation cohort of over a hundred subjects, which was separate from the roughly 700-subject first cohort. The specimen sequenced was PBMCs. The TCR originated in a woman younger than 30 in good health and CMV-seronegative.

The CDR3 in this case is CATSRGGTGVTEAFF. Read as DNA, the sequence is TGTGCCACCAGCAGAGGAGGGACAGGGGTCACTGAAGCTTTCTTT. The receptor chain draws on TRBV15 and TRBJ1-1; 10 junctional bases match TRBD1. Measured from the cysteine to the phenylalanine, the CDR3 is 15 residues long. Only the CDR3 DNA stays, 45 bases, in frame from base 1. Here V drops 1 base and J drops 4 bases, and the junction holds 3 bases not matched to any gene. Sequences LNHNV (CDR1) and YYDKDF (CDR2) are obtained from the germline V gene (reference sequence).